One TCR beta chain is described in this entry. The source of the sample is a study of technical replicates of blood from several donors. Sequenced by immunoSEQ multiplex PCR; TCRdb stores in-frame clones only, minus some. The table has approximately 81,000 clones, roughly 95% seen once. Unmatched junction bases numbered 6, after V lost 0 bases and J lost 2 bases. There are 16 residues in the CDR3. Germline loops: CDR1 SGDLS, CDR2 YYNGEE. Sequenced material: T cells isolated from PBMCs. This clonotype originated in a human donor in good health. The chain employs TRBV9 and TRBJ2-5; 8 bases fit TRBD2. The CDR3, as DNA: TGTGCCAGCAGCGTAGAGGCAGCGGGAGAGCAAGAGACCCAGTACTTC. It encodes CASSVEAAGEQETQYF.